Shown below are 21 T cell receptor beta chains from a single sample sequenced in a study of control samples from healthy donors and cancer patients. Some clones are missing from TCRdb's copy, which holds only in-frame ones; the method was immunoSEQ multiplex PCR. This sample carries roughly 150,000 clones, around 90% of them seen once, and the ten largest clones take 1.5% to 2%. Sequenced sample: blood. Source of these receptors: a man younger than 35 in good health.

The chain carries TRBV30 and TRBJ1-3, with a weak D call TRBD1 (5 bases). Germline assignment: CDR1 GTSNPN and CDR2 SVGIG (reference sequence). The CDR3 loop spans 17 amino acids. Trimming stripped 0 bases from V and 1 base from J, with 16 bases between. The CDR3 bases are TGTGCCTGGAGTGTAAAAGCAGGGATTCTTTCTGGAAACACCATATATTTT. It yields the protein CAWSVKAGILSGNTIYF.

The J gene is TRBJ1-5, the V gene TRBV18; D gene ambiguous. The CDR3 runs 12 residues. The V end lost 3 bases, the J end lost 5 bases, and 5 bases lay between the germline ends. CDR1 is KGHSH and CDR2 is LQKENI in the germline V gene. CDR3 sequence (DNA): TGTGCCAGCTCACCCGGATATCAGCCCCAGCATTTT. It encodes CASSPGYQPQHF.

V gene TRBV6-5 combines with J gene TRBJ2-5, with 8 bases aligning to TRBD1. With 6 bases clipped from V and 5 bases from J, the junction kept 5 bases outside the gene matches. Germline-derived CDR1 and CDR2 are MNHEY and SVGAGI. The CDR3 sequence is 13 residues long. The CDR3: CASSADRAETQYF. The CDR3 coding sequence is TGTGCCAGCAGCGCGGACAGGGCGGAGACCCAGTACTTC.

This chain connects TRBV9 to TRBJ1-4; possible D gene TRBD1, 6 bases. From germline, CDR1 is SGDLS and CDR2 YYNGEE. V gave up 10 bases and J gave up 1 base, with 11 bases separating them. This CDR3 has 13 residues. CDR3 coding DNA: TGTGCCCGACGAGGGGGAACTAATGAAAAACTGTTTTTT. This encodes CARRGGTNEKLFF.

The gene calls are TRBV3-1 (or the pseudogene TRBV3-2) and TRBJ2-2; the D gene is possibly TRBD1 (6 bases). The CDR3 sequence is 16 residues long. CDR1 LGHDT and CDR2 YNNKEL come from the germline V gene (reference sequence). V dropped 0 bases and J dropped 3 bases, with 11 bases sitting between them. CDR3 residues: CASSQEDSPDTGELFF. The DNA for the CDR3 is TGTGCCAGCAGCCAAGAGGACAGCCCGGACACCGGGGAGCTGTTTTTT.

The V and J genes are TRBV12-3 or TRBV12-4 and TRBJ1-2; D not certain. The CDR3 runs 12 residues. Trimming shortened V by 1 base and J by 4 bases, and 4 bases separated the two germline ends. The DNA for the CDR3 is TGTGCCAGCAGTTTAGAGGGCTATGGCTACACCTTC. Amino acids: CASSLEGYGYTF.

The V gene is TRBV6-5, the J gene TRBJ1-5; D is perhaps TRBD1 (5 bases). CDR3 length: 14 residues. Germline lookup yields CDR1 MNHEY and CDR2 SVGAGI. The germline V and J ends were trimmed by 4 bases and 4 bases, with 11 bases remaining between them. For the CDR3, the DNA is TGTGCCAGCAGTTCCCCCGGGGCAAATCAGCCCCAGCATTTT. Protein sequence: CASSSPGANQPQHF.

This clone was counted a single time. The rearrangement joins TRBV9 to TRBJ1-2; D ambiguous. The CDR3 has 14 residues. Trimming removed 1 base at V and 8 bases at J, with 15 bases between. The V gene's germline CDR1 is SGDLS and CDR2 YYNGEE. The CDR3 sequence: CASSVIDGGEGYTF. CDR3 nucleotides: TGTGCCAGCAGCGTAATCGACGGCGGCGAGGGCTACACCTTC. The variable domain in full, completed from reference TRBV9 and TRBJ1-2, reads DSGVTQTPKHLITATGQRVTLRCSPRSGDLSVYWYQQSLDQGLQFLIQYYNGEERAKGNILERFSAQQFPDLHSELNLSSLELGDSALYFCASSVIDGGEGYTFGSGTRLTVV.

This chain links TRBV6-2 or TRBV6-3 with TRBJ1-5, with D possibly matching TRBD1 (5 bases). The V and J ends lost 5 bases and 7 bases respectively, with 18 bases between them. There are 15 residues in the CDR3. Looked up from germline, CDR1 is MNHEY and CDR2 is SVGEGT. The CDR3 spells CASSRTIQGGQPQHF. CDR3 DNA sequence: TGTGCCAGCAGTCGGACGATTCAGGGCGGACAGCCCCAGCATTTT.

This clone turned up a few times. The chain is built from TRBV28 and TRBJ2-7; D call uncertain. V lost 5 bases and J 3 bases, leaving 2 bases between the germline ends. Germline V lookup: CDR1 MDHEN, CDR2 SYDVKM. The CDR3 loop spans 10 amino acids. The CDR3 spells CASSRYEQYF. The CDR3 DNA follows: TGTGCCAGCAGTCGCTACGAGCAGTACTTC.

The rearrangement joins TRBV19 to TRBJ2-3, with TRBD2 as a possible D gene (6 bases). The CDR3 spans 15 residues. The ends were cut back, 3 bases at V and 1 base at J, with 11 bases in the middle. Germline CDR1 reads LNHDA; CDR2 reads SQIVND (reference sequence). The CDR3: CASSIGEDRTDTQYF. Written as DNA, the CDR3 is TGTGCCAGTAGTATTGGGGAGGACCGCACAGATACGCAGTATTTT.

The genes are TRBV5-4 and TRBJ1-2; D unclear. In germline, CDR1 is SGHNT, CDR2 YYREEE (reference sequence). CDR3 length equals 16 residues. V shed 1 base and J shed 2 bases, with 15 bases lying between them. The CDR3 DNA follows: TGTGCCAGCAGCTTGTTGGGAGATTTCCAAAACTATGGCTACACCTTC. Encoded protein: CASSLLGDFQNYGYTF.

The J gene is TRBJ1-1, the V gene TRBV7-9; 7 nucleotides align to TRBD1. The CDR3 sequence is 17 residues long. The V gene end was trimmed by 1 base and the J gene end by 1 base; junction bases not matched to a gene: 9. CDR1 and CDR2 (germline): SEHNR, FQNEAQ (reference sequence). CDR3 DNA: TGTGCCAGCAGCTTAGGATATACCGGGACAGCGAACACTGAAGCTTTCTTT. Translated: CASSLGYTGTANTEAFF.

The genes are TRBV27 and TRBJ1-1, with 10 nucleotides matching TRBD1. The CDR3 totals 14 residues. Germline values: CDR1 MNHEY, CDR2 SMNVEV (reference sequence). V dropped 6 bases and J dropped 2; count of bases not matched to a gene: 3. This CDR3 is CASRGDRGNTEAFF. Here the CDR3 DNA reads TGTGCCAGCAGGGGGGACAGGGGAAACACTGAAGCTTTCTTT.

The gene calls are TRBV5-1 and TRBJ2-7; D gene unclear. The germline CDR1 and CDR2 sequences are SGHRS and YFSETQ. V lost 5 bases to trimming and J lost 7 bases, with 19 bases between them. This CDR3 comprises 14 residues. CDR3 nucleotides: TGCGCCAGCAGTAGTGGCTCCATTGGGCGAGAGCAGTACTTC. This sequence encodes CASSSGSIGREQYF. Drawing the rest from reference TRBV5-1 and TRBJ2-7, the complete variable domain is KAGVTQTPRYLIKTRGQQVTLSCSPISGHRSVSWYQQTPGQGLQFLFEYFSETQRNKGNFPGRFSGRQFSNSRSEMNVSTLELGDSALYLCASSSGSIGREQYFGPGTRLTVT.

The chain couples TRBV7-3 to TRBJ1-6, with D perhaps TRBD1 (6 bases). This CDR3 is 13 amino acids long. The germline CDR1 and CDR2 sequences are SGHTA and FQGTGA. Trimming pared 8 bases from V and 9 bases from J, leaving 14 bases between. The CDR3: CASSLGGPSPLHF. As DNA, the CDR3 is TGTGCCAGCTCCTTGGGGGGGCCTTCACCCCTCCACTTT. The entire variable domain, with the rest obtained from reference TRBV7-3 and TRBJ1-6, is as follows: GAGVSQTPSNKVTEKGKYVELRCDPISGHTALYWYRQSLGQGPEFLIYFQGTGAADDSGLPNDRFFAVRPEGSVSTLKIQRTERGDSAVYLCASSLGGPSPLHFGNGTRLTVT.

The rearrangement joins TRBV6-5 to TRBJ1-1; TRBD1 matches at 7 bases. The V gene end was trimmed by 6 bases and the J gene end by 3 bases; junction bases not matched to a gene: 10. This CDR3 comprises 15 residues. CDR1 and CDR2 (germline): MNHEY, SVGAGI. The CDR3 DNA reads TGTGCCAGCAGCCGGTCCGGGACAGCCTACACTGAAGCTTTCTTT. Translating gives CASSRSGTAYTEAFF.

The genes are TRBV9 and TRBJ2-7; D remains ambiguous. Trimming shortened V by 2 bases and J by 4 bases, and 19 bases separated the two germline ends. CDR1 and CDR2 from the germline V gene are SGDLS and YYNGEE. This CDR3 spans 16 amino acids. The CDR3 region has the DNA TGTGCCAGCAGCGTTGGTCGGGTCGCCTTATCTTACGAGCAGTACTTC. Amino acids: CASSVGRVALSYEQYF.

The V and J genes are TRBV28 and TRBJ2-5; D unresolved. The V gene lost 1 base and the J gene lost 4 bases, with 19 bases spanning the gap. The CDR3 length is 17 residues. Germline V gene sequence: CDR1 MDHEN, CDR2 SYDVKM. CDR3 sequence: CASSLFRTHILAETQYF. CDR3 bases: TGTGCCAGCAGTTTATTTCGGACCCATATCCTGGCAGAGACCCAGTACTTC. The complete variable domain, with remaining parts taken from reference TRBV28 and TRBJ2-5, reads DVKVTQSSRYLVKRTGEKVFLECVQDMDHENMFWYRQDPGLGLRLIYFSYDVKMKEKGDIPEGYSVSREKKERFSLILESASTNQTSMYLCASSLFRTHILAETQYFGPGTRLLVL.

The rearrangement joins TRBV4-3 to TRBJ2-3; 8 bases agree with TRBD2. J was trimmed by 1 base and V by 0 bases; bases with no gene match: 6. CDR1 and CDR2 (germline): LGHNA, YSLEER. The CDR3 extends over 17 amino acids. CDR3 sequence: CASSQDLVTSGTDTQYF. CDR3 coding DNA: TGCGCCAGCAGCCAAGATTTGGTGACTAGCGGCACAGATACGCAGTATTTT.

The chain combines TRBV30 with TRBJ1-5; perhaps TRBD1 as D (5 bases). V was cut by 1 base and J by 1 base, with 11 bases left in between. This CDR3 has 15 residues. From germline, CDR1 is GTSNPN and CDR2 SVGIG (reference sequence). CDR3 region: CAWSAGGGSNQPQHF. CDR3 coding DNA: TGTGCCTGGAGTGCTGGGGGGGGAAGCAATCAGCCCCAGCATTTT.